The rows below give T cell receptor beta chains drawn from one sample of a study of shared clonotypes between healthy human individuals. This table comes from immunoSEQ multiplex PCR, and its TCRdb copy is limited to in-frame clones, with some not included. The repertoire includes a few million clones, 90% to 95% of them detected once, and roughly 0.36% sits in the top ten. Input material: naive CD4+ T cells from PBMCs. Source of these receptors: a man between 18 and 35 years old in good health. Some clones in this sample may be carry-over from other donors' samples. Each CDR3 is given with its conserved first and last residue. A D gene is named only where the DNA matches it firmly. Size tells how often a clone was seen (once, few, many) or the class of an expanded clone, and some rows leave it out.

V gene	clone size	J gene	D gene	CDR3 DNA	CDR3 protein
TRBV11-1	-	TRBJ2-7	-	TGTGCCAGCAGCAGTACGTTGGTCTACGAGCAGTACTTC	CASSSTLVYEQYF
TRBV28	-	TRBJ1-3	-	TGTGCCAGCAGTTTATGGCAGCAGAGCTCTGGAAACACCATATATTTT	CASSLWQQSSGNTIYF
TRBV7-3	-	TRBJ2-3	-	TGTGCCAGCAGCTTTTTGTCTCTCCAGGGGGGGTCCACAGATACGCAGTATTTT	CASSFLSLQGGSTDTQYF
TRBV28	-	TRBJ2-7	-	TGTGCCAGCAGTTTGCCGGCCTCCTACGAGCAGTACTTC	CASSLPASYEQYF
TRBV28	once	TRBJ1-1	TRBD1	TGTGCCAGCAGTCCTGCCGGGACAGCTATGAACACTGAAGCTTTCTTT	CASSPAGTAMNTEAFF
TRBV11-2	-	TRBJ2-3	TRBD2	TGTGCCAGCAGCTTATACCCTAGCGGGAGGGCAGATACGCAGTATTTT	CASSLYPSGRADTQYF
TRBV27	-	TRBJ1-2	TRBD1	TGTGCCAGCAGTTCCTACGAAACCGGGACAGGTGGAGGCTATGGCTACACCTTC	CASSSYETGTGGGYGYTF
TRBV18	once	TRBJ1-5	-	TGTGCCAGCTCACATGACCGCGACAGATATAGCAATCAGCCCCAGCATTTT	CASSHDRDRYSNQPQHF
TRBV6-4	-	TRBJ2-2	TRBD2	TGTGCCAGCAGTCCCGGGACTACTAACACCGGGGAGCTGTTTTTT	CASSPGTTNTGELFF
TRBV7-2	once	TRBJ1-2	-	TGTGCCAGCAGCTCTACGGGGCCGCCCTATGGCTACACCTTC	CASSSTGPPYGYTF
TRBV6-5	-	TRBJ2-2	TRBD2	TGTGCCAGCAGCCCCGGGGGGGCCGGGGAGCTGTTTTTT	CASSPGGAGELFF